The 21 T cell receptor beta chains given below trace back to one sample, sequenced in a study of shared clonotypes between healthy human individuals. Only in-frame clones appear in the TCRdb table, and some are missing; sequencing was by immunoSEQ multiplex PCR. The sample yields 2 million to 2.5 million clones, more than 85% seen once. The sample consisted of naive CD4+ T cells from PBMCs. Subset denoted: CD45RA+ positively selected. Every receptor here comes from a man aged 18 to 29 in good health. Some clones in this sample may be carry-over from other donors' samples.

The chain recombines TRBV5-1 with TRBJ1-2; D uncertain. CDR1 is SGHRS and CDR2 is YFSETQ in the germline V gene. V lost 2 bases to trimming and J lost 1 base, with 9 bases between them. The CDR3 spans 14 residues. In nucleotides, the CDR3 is TGCGCCAGCAGCTTTAGTGGGGATAACTATGGCTACACCTTC. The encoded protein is CASSFSGDNYGYTF.

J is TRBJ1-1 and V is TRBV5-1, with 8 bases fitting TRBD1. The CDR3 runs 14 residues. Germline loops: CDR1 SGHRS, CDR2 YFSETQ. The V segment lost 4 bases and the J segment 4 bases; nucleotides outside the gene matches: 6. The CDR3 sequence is CASSDPGGGTEAFF. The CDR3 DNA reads TGCGCCAGCAGCGATCCAGGGGGCGGCACTGAAGCTTTCTTT.

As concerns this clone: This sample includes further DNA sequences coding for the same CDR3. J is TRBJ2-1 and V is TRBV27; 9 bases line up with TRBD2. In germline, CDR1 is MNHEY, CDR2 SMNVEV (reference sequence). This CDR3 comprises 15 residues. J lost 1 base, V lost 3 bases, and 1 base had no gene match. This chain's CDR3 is CASSFLAGSYNEQFF. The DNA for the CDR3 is TGTGCCAGCAGTTTCCTAGCGGGGTCCTACAATGAGCAGTTCTTC.

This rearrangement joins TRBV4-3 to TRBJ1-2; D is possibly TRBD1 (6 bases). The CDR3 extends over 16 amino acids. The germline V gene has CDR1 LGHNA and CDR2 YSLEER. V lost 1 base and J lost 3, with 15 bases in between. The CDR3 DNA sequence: TGCGCCAGCAGCCAAGCCGACCAGTACAGGGACTATGGCTACACCTTC. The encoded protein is CASSQADQYRDYGYTF.

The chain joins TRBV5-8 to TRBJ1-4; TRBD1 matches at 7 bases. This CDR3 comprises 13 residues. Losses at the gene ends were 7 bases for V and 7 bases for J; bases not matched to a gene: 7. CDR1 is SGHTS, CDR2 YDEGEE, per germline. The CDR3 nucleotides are TGTGCCAGCTGCCGACAGGGTTTTGAAAAACTGTTTTTT. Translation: CASCRQGFEKLFF. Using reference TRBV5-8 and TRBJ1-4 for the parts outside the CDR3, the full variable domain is EAGVTQSPTHLIKTRGQQATLRCSPISGHTSVYWYQQALGLGLQFLLWYDEGEERNRGNFPPRFSGRQFPNYSSELNVNALELEDSALYLCASCRQGFEKLFFGSGTQLSVL.

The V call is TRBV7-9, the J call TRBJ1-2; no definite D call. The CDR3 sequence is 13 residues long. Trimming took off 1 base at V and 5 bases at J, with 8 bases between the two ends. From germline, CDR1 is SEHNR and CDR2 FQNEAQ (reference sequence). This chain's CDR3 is CASSLEDRYGYTF. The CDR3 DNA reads TGTGCCAGCAGCTTAGAGGACCGATATGGCTACACCTTC.

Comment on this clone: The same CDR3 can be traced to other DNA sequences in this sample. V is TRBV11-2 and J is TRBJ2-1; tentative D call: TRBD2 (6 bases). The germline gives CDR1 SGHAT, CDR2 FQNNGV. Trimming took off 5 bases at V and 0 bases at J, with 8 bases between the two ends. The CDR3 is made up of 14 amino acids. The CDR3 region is CASSLASSYNEQFF. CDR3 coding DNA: TGTGCCAGCAGCCTAGCGAGCTCCTACAATGAGCAGTTCTTC.

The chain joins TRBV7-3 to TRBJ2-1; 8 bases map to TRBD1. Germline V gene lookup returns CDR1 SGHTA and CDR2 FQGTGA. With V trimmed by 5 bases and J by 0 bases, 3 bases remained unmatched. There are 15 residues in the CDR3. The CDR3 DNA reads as TGTGCCAGCAGCCACGGGACAGGCTCCTACAATGAGCAGTTCTTC. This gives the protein CASSHGTGSYNEQFF.

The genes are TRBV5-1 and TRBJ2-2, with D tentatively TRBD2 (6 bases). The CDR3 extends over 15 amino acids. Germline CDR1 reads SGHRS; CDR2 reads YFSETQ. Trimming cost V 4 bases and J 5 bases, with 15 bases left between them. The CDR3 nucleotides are TGCGCCAGCAGCCCTGCGGGGTCGGGAACCGGGGAGCTGTTTTTT. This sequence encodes CASSPAGSGTGELFF.

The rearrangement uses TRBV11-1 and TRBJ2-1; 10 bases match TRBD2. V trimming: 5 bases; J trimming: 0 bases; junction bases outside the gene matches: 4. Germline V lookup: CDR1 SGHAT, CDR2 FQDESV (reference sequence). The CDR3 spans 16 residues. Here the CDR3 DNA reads TGTGCCAGCAGCCGGACTAGCGGAACCTCCTACAATGAGCAGTTCTTC. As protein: CASSRTSGTSYNEQFF.

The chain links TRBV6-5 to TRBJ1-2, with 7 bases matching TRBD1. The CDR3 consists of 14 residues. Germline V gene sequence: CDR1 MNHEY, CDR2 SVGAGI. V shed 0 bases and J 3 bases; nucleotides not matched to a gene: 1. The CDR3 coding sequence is TGTGCCAGCAGTTACTCGCAGGGGGACTATGGCTACACCTTC. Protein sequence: CASSYSQGDYGYTF.

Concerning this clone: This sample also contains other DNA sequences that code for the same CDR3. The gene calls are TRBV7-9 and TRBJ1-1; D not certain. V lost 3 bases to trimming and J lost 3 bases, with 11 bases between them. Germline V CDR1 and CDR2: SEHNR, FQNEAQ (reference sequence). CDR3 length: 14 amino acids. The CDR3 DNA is TGTGCCAGCAGCTTGGTGGGTGGGTACACTGAAGCTTTCTTT. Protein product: CASSLVGGYTEAFF.

The CDR3 DNA sequence: TGTGCCAGCAGCCCGGGACAGGGTCGGACCGGGGAGCTGTTTTTT. Translating gives CASSPGQGRTGELFF. The chain uses TRBV2 and TRBJ2-2; 9 bases line up with TRBD1. V was clipped by 6 bases and J by 5 bases; unmatched bases: 7. This CDR3 is built from 15 residues. Germline V CDR1 and CDR2: SNHLY, FYNNEI.

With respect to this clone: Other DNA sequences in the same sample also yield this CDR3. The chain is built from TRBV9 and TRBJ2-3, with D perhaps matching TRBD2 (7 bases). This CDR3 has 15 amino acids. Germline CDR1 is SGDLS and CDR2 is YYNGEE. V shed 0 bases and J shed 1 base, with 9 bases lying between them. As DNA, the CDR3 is TGTGCCAGCAGCGTAGTGGGGGGGCGCACAGATACGCAGTATTTT. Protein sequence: CASSVVGGRTDTQYF. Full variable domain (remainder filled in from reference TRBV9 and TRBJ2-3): DSGVTQTPKHLITATGQRVTLRCSPRSGDLSVYWYQQSLDQGLQFLIQYYNGEERAKGNILERFSAQQFPDLHSELNLSSLELGDSALYFCASSVVGGRTDTQYFGPGTRLTVL.

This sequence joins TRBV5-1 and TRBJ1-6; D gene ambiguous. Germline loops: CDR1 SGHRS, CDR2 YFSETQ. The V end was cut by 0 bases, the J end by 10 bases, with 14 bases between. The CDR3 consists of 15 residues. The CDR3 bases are TGCGCCAGCAGCTTGGGACTCCCGTTAGGGTCACCCCTCCACTTT. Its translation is CASSLGLPLGSPLHF.

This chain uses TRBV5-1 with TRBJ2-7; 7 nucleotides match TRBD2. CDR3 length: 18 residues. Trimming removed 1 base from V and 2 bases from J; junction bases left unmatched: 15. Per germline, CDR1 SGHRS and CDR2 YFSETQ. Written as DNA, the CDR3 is TGCGCCAGCAGCTTGTGGGTGTCTAGCGGAACGACCACCTACGAGCAGTACTTC. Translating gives CASSLWVSSGTTTYEQYF. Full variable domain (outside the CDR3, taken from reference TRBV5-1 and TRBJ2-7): KAGVTQTPRYLIKTRGQQVTLSCSPISGHRSVSWYQQTPGQGLQFLFEYFSETQRNKGNFPGRFSGRQFSNSRSEMNVSTLELGDSALYLCASSLWVSSGTTTYEQYFGPGTRLTVT.

CDR3 region: CATSSQAHEQYF. The CDR3 DNA is TGTGCCACCTCGAGCCAGGCCCACGAGCAGTACTTC. The rearrangement joins TRBV11-2 to TRBJ2-7, with no clear D. With 10 bases removed from V and 5 bases from J, the gap between germline ends came to 15 bases. This CDR3 comprises 12 residues. CDR1 and CDR2 from the germline V gene are SGHAT and FQNNGV.

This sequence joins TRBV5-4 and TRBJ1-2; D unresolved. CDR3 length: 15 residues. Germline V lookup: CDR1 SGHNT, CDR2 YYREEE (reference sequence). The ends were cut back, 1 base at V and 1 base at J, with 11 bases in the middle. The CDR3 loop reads CASSLSSGFNYGYTF. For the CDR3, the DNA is TGTGCCAGCAGCTTGTCCTCCGGTTTTAACTATGGCTACACCTTC.

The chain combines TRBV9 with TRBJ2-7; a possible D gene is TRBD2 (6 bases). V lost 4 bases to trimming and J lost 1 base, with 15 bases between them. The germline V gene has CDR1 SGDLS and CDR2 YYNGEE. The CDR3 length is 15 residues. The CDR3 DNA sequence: TGTGCCAGCAGCTATACCGGGACTGGGTCCTACGAGCAGTACTTC. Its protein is CASSYTGTGSYEQYF.

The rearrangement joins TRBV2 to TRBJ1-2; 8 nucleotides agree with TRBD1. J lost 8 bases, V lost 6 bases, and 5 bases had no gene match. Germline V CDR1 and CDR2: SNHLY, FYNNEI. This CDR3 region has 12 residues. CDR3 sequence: CASSSSGGGYTF. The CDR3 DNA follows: TGTGCCAGCAGCTCCTCAGGGGGCGGCTACACCTTC.

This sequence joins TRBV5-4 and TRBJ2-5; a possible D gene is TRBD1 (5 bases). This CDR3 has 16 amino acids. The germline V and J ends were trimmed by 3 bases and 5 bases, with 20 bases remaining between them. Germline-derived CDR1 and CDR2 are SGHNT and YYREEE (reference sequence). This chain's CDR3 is CASSSRGGRVKETQYF. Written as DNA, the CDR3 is TGTGCCAGCAGCTCTAGAGGCGGCAGGGTAAAGGAGACCCAGTACTTC.